A single sample gave rise to the 14 T cell receptor beta chains below, sequenced in a study of blood T cell repertoires in COVID-19. Clones were sequenced by immunoSEQ multiplex PCR, and TCRdb holds only the in-frame ones, with some missing. The data contain 120,000 to 150,000 clones, about four fifths of them singletons. What was sequenced was peripheral blood. The source of these receptors is a human donor with acute or convalescent COVID-19. The donor label of this sample is uncertain.

This clone was observed a handful of times. The chain links TRBV7-3 to TRBJ2-2; D unclear. Per germline, CDR1 SGHTA and CDR2 FQGTGA. The CDR3 is made up of 13 amino acids. V lost 5 bases and J lost 4, with 8 bases in between. The CDR3 nucleotides read TGTGCCAGCAGCGCGGCGGTCACCGGGGAGCTGTTTTTT. This gives the protein CASSAAVTGELFF.

This chain links TRBV19 with TRBJ1-4; 10 bases align to TRBD1. The junction had 5 bases not matched to a gene; V was cut back by 5 bases and J by 5 bases. Germline CDR1 and CDR2: LNHDA and SQIVND (reference sequence). This CDR3 comprises 15 residues. The CDR3 reads CASSPDRGRNEKLFF. The CDR3 bases are TGTGCCAGTAGTCCCGACAGGGGGCGGAATGAAAAACTGTTTTTT. Full variable domain (remainder filled in from reference TRBV19 and TRBJ1-4): DGGITQSPKYLFRKEGQNVTLSCEQNLNHDAMYWYRQDPGQGLRLIYYSQIVNDFQKGDIAEGYSVSREKKESFPLTVTSAQKNPTAFYLCASSPDRGRNEKLFFGSGTQLSVL.

The chain joins TRBV27 to TRBJ1-3; weak D call: TRBD1 (6 bases). CDR3 length equals 14 residues. Trimming pared 4 bases from V and 2 bases from J, leaving 9 bases between. Germline CDR1 MNHEY, CDR2 SMNVEV (reference sequence). CDR3: CASSSTGTGNTIYF. DNA of the CDR3: TGTGCCAGCAGTTCTACAGGGACTGGAAACACCATATATTTT.

The genes are TRBV5-1 and TRBJ1-1; TRBD1 might be the D (6 bases). CDR3 length: 17 amino acids. CDR1 and CDR2 (germline): SGHRS, YFSETQ. Trimming removed 0 bases from V and 0 bases from J, with 15 bases in between. The CDR3 loop reads CASSLGPTGSMNTEAFF. The CDR3 DNA follows: TGCGCCAGCAGCTTGGGCCCGACAGGCTCCATGAACACTGAAGCTTTCTTT.

This chain uses TRBV7-9 with TRBJ2-3; TRBD1 agrees at 11 bases. Germline assignment: CDR1 SEHNR and CDR2 FQNEAQ (reference sequence). The CDR3 loop spans 17 amino acids. Trimming at V came to 3 bases and at J to 3 bases, leaving 8 bases not matched to a gene. CDR3 sequence: CASSFVGTGGYTDTQYF. The CDR3 DNA is TGTGCCAGCAGCTTCGTCGGGACAGGGGGTTATACAGATACGCAGTATTTT.

J is TRBJ2-1 and V is TRBV3-1 (or the pseudogene TRBV3-2); 14 bases map to TRBD2. This CDR3 contains 16 residues. CDR1 LGHDT and CDR2 YNNKEL come from the germline V gene (reference sequence). With V trimmed by 4 bases and J by 7 bases, 6 bases remained unmatched. The CDR3 loop reads CASSPRTSGGLNEQFF. As DNA, the CDR3 is TGTGCCAGCAGCCCCCGGACTAGCGGGGGGCTTAATGAGCAGTTCTTC.

The V gene is TRBV18, the J gene TRBJ1-5; no firm D call. CDR1 is KGHSH, CDR2 LQKENI, per germline. With 3 bases removed from V and 5 bases from J, the gap between germline ends came to 14 bases. The CDR3 runs to 15 residues. CDR3 DNA sequence: TGTGCCAGCTCACCGTCCGGGATCGGGGATCAGCCCCAGCATTTT. This sequence encodes CASSPSGIGDQPQHF.

The chain couples TRBV5-1 to TRBJ2-5; 8 positions match TRBD1. CDR1 and CDR2 (germline): SGHRS, YFSETQ. V was clipped by 0 bases and J by 6 bases; unmatched bases: 10. This CDR3 is 16 amino acids long. The CDR3 bases are TGCGCCAGCAGCTTGGGAGGAACAGGGGGTGGTAAGACCCAGTACTTC. It translates to CASSLGGTGGGKTQYF.

V is TRBV11-1 and J is TRBJ2-4; a possible D gene is TRBD2 (7 bases). V was shortened by 5 bases and J by 8 bases, with 13 bases between the two germline ends. In germline, CDR1 is SGHAT, CDR2 FQDESV (reference sequence). The CDR3 totals 13 residues. CDR3 nucleotides: TGTGCCAGCAGCAGGGGGGGCCGCGACATTCAGTACTTC. It is translated as CASSRGGRDIQYF.

This chain connects TRBV7-2 to TRBJ1-1; TRBD1 aligns across 10 bases. The CDR3 is 14 residues long. With 4 bases clipped from V and 4 bases from J, the junction kept 3 bases outside the gene matches. Germline-derived CDR1 and CDR2 are SGHTA and FQGNSA. The CDR3 DNA reads TGTGCCAGCAGCTCCTGGACAGGGGGCACTGAAGCTTTCTTT. Translating gives CASSSWTGGTEAFF.

V usage is TRBV4-1 and J usage is TRBJ1-1; D perhaps matches TRBD1 (6 bases). V was cut by 3 bases and J by 1 base, with 15 bases left in between. The CDR3 length is 16 residues. Germline-derived CDR1 and CDR2 are MGHRA and YSYEKL. CDR3 amino acids: CASSQFRQAENTEAFF. The DNA of the CDR3 is TGCGCCAGCAGCCAGTTCCGACAGGCTGAGAACACTGAAGCTTTCTTT.

V gene TRBV5-1 combines with J gene TRBJ1-6, with D uncertain. V was pared by 2 bases and J by 5 bases, with 2 bases between. Germline CDR1 is SGHRS and CDR2 is YFSETQ. The CDR3 runs 12 residues. The chain's CDR3 is CASSFNNSPLHF. CDR3 in DNA: TGCGCCAGCAGCTTCAATAATTCACCCCTCCACTTT.

The gene calls are TRBV19 and TRBJ1-1; D remains ambiguous. The germline V gene encodes CDR1 LNHDA and CDR2 SQIVND (reference sequence). This CDR3 is 12 amino acids long. With 6 bases removed from V and 1 base from J, the gap between germline ends came to 6 bases. The CDR3 spells CASSSRNTEAFF. The CDR3 DNA follows: TGTGCCAGTAGCTCCAGGAACACTGAAGCTTTCTTT.

This clone was observed a single time. The chain links TRBV18 to TRBJ2-1; tentatively, D is TRBD1 (5 bases). The CDR3 is made up of 13 amino acids. The V gene's germline CDR1 is KGHSH and CDR2 LQKENI. V was cut by 5 bases and J by 1 base, with 6 bases left in between. The CDR3 DNA follows: TGTGCCAGCTCAGACAGATCCTACAATGAGCAGTTCTTC. Translated, it gives CASSDRSYNEQFF.